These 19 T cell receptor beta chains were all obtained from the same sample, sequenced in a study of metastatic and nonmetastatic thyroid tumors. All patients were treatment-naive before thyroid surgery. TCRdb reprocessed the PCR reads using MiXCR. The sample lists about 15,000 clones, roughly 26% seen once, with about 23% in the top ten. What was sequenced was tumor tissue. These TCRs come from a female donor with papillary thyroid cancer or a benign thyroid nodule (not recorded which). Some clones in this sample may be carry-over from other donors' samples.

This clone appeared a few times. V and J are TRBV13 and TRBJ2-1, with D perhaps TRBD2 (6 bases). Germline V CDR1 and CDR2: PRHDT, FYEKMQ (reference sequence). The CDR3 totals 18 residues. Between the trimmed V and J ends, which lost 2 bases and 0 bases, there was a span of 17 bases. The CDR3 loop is CASSLRGGGASSYNEQFF. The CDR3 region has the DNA TGTGCCAGCAGCTTAAGGGGCGGCGGGGCCAGCTCCTACAATGAGCAGTTCTTC.

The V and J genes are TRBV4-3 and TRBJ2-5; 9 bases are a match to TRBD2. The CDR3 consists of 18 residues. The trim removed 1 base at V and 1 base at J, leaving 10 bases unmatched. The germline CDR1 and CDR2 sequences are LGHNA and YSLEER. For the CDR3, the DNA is TGCGCCAGCAGCCAAGTACTTAATAGCGGGGGTATCCAAGAGACCCAGTACTTC. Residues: CASSQVLNSGGIQETQYF.

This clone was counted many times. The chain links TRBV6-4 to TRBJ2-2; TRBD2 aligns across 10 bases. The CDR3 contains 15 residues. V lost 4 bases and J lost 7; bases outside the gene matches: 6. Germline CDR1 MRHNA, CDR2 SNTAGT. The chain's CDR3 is CASSASGGAFGELFF. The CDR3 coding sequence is TGTGCCAGCAGTGCGAGCGGGGGGGCCTTCGGGGAGCTGTTTTTT.

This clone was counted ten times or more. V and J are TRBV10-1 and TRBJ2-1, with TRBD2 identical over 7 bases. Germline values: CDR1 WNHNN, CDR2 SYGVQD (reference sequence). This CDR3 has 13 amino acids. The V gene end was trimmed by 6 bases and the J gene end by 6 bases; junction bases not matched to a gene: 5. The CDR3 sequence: CASRGGFINEQFF. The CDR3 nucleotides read TGCGCCAGCAGGGGGGGGTTCATCAATGAGCAGTTCTTC.

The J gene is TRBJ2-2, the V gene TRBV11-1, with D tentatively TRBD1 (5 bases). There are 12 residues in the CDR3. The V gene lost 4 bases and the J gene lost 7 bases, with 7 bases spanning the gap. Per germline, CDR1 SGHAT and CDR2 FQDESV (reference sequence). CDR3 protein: CASSYRGGELFF. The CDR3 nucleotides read TGTGCCAGCAGCTATAGGGGCGGGGAGCTGTTTTTT.

CDR3 protein: CSARDPWDPGDNEQFF. For the CDR3, the DNA is TGCAGTGCTAGAGATCCCTGGGACCCGGGGGACAATGAGCAGTTCTTC. The genes are TRBV20-1 and TRBJ2-1, with D possibly TRBD2 on 6 matching bases. V was trimmed by 0 bases and J by 5 bases, leaving 17 bases between them. The germline CDR1 and CDR2 sequences are DFQATT and SNEGSKA (reference sequence). The CDR3 extends over 16 amino acids.

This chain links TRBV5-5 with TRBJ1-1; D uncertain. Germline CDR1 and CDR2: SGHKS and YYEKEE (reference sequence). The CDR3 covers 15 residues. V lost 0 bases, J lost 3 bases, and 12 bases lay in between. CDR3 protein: CASSLVYRGYTEAFF. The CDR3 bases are TGTGCCAGCAGCTTGGTATATCGGGGTTACACTGAAGCTTTCTTT.

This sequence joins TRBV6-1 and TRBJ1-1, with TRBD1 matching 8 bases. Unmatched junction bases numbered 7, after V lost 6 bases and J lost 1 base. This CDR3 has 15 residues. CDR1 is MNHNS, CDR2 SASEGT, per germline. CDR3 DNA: TGTGCCAGCAGCCCAAGGACAGGGCCGAACACTGAAGCTTTCTTT. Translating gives CASSPRTGPNTEAFF.

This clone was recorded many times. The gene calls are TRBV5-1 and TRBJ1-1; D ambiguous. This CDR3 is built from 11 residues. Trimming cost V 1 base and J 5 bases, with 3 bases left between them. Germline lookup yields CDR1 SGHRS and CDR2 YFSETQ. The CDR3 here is CASSLWTEAFF. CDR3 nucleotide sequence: TGCGCCAGCAGCTTGTGGACTGAAGCTTTCTTT.

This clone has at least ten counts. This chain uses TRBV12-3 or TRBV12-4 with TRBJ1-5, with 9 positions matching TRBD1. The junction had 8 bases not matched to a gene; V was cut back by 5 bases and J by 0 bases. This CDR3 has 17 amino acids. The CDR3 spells CASSPTGGRASNQPQHF. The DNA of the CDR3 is TGTGCCAGCAGTCCGACAGGGGGGAGAGCTAGCAATCAGCCCCAGCATTTT.

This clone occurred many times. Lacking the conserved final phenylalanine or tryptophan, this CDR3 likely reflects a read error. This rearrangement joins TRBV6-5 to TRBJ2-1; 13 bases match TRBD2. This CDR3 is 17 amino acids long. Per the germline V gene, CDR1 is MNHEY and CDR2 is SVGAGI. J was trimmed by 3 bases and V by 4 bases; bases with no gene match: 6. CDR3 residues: CASSSPRTSGGYNEQFL. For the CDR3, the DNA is TGTGCCAGCAGTTCCCCACGGACTAGCGGGGGCTACAATGAGCAGTTCCTC.

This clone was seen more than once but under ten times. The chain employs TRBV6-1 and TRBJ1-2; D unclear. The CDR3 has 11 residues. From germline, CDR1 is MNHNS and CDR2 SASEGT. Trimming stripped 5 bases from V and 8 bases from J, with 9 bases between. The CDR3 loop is CASSSQGGYTF. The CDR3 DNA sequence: TGTGCCAGCAGTAGCCAAGGAGGCTACACCTTC.

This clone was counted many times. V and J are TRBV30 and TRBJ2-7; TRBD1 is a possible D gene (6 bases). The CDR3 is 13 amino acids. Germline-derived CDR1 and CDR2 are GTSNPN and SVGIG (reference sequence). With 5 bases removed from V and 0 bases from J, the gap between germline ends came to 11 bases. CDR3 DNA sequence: TGTGCCTGGCACAGGGTCCCCTCCTACGAGCAGTACTTC. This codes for CAWHRVPSYEQYF.

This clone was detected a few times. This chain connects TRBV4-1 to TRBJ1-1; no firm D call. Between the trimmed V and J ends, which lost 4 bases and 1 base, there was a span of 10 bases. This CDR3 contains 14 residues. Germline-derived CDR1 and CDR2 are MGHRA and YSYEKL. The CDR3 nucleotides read TGCGCCAGCAGCCGGTGGCTCTGGAACACTGAAGCTTTCTTT. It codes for CASSRWLWNTEAFF.

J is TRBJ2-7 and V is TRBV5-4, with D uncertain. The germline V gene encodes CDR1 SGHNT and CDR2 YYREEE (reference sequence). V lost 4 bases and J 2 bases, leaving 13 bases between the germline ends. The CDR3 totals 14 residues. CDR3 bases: TGTGCCAGCAGCCCTCGTGCTGGAACCTACGAGCAGTACTTC. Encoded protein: CASSPRAGTYEQYF.

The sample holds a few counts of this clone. CDR3 DNA sequence: TGTGCCAGCAGTCGAAGGGGCCTCACTGAAGCTTTCTTT. Encoded protein: CASSRRGLTEAFF. The genes are TRBV19 and TRBJ1-1, with TRBD1 as a possible D gene (5 bases). CDR1 is LNHDA and CDR2 is SQIVND in the germline V gene (reference sequence). V was pared by 9 bases and J by 4 bases, with 15 bases between. This CDR3 spans 13 amino acids.

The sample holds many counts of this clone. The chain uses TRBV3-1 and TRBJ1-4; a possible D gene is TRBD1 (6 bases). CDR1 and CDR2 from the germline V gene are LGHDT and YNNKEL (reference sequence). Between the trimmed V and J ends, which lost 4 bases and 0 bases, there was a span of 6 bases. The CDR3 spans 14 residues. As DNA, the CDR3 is TGTGCCAGCAGCCGGACAGCAACTAATGAAAAACTGTTTTTT. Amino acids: CASSRTATNEKLFF.

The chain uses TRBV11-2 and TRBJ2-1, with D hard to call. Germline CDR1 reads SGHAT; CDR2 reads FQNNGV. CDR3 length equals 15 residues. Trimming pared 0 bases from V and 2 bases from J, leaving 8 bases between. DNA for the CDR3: TGTGCCAGCAGCTTAGAACGAGGTGCCTACAATGAGCAGTTCTTC. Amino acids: CASSLERGAYNEQFF. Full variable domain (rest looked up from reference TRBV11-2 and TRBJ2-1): EAGVAQSPRYKIIEKRQSVAFWCNPISGHATLYWYQQILGQGPKLLIQFQNNGVVDDSQLPKDRFSAERLKGVDSTLKIQPAKLEDSAVYLCASSLERGAYNEQFFGPGTRLTVL.

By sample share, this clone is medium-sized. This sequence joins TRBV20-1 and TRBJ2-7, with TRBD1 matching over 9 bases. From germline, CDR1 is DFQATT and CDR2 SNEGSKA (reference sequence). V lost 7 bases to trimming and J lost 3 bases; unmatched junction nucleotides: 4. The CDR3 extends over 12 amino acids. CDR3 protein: CSGEDRGYEQYF. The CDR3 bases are TGCAGTGGCGAGGACAGGGGCTACGAGCAGTACTTC.